These 17 T cell receptor beta chains share one sample of origin, sequenced in a study of long-term antiretroviral therapy in people with HIV. At the survey level, the v3.0 immunoSEQ assay was run. The assay was immunoSEQ multiplex PCR, and TCRdb's table has in-frame clones only and misses some. This table holds 25,000 to 30,000 clones, about 93% found once. The specimen comprised unsorted PBMCs, sampled 6.2 years after starting antiretroviral therapy. The receptors come from a man aged 40-49 years with HIV.

The chain recombines TRBV4-1 with TRBJ1-2; D call uncertain. CDR1 MGHRA and CDR2 YSYEKL come from the germline V gene. The CDR3 runs to 15 residues. V dropped 0 bases and J dropped 4 bases, with 12 bases sitting between them. The CDR3 spells CASSQEGVGFYGYTF. CDR3 in DNA: TGCGCCAGCAGCCAAGAAGGAGTGGGGTTCTATGGCTACACCTTC.

The V gene is TRBV27, the J gene TRBJ2-1, with 9 bases identical to TRBD2. CDR1 and CDR2 (germline): MNHEY, SMNVEV (reference sequence). The CDR3 contains 15 residues. J gave up 8 bases and V 6 bases, and 11 bases lay outside the gene matches. DNA for the CDR3: TGTGCCAGCAGCCCCAGGCGGGGGGGCCAGGATGAGCAGTTCTTC. Its protein is CASSPRRGGQDEQFF.

The chain is built from TRBV4-3 and TRBJ2-2, with D hard to call. The CDR3 length is 16 residues. V dropped 1 base and J dropped 3 bases, with 12 bases sitting between them. The germline V gene has CDR1 LGHNA and CDR2 YSLEER. The CDR3 loop reads CASSQVPGGDTGELFF. As DNA, the CDR3 is TGCGCCAGCAGCCAAGTTCCGGGCGGTGACACCGGGGAGCTGTTTTTT.

The chain employs TRBV6-6 and TRBJ1-4; D is perhaps TRBD1 (5 bases). CDR3 length: 15 residues. Germline CDR1 MNHNY, CDR2 SVGAGI (reference sequence). Trimming took off 0 bases at V and 4 bases at J, with 9 bases between the two ends. The CDR3 nucleotides read TGTGCCAGCAGTTACTCGGGGGGTAGTAATGAAAAACTGTTTTTT. Protein: CASSYSGGSNEKLFF.

DNA of the CDR3: TGCGCCAGCAGCCACTTCCCCAGGGACACTGAAGCTTTCTTT. Amino acids: CASSHFPRDTEAFF. The chain is built from TRBV4-1 and TRBJ1-1; tentative D call: TRBD1 (5 bases). CDR3 length: 14 residues. CDR1 and CDR2 from the germline V gene are MGHRA and YSYEKL. Trimming stripped 3 bases from V and 3 bases from J, with 11 bases between.

V and J are TRBV7-2 and TRBJ2-7; perhaps TRBD1 as D (6 bases). The CDR3 sequence is 15 residues long. CDR1 and CDR2 from the germline V gene are SGHTA and FQGNSA. Trimming left V 1 base short and J 4 bases short, with 14 bases between. Here the CDR3 DNA reads TGTGCCAGCAGCTTAGTCTTCGGGACAAGTTACGAGCAGTACTTC. Protein product: CASSLVFGTSYEQYF.

This clone was observed a single time. The chain employs TRBV6-5 and TRBJ2-7; 10 positions match TRBD1. Germline trimming cut 2 bases from V and 3 bases from J; bases unmatched to any gene: 7. The CDR3 has 16 residues. Germline V gene lookup returns CDR1 MNHEY and CDR2 SVGAGI. The CDR3 nucleotides are TGTGCCAGCAGTTACCAGGCCGACAGGGGGCACTACGAGCAGTACTTC. Protein sequence: CASSYQADRGHYEQYF.

This chain uses TRBV19 with TRBJ2-1, with a weak D call TRBD1 (5 bases). Deletions cut 4 bases from V and 6 bases from J, with 13 bases between. CDR1 is LNHDA and CDR2 is SQIVND in the germline V gene (reference sequence). This CDR3 spans 14 amino acids. The DNA for the CDR3 is TGTGCCAGTAGTAGGGGCCTTGGGGCCAATGAGCAGTTCTTC. Translation: CASSRGLGANEQFF. The full variable domain, with the rest looked up from reference TRBV19 and TRBJ2-1, is DGGITQSPKYLFRKEGQNVTLSCEQNLNHDAMYWYRQDPGQGLRLIYYSQIVNDFQKGDIAEGYSVSREKKESFPLTVTSAQKNPTAFYLCASSRGLGANEQFFGPGTRLTVL.

The rearrangement links TRBV6-5 to TRBJ2-7, with D possibly being TRBD1 or TRBD2 (7 bases each). Trimming left V 7 bases short and J 1 base short, with 17 bases between. The CDR3 has 15 residues. Looked up from germline, CDR1 is MNHEY and CDR2 is SVGAGI. The CDR3 nucleotides are TGTGCCAGCACCAAGGGGGCGGGAGTTTCCTACGAGCAGTACTTC. Translating gives CASTKGAGVSYEQYF.

The rearrangement links TRBV4-2 to TRBJ2-5; maybe TRBD2 (6 bases). V lost 1 base, J lost 5 bases, and 17 bases lay in between. Germline V lookup: CDR1 LGHNA, CDR2 YNFKEQ. This CDR3 contains 16 residues. CDR3 sequence: CASSQGPRGGEETQYF. The CDR3 coding sequence is TGTGCCAGCAGCCAAGGCCCCCGAGGAGGGGAGGAGACCCAGTACTTC.

This sequence joins TRBV10-3 and TRBJ2-3, with D tentatively TRBD2 (5 bases). V was cut by 2 bases and J by 5 bases, with 14 bases left in between. Germline V gene sequence: CDR1 ENHRY, CDR2 SYGVKD. The CDR3 contains 15 residues. In nucleotides, the CDR3 is TGTGCCATCAGTGAGGGATTCGATAGCGTAGATACGCAGTATTTT. It is translated as CAISEGFDSVDTQYF.

The rearrangement joins TRBV7-8 to TRBJ2-5, with D perhaps assigned TRBD1 or TRBD2 (5 bases each). CDR1 is SGHVS and CDR2 is FQNEAQ in the germline V gene. The CDR3 covers 16 residues. Trimming shortened V by 2 bases and J by 0 bases, and 13 bases separated the two germline ends. The CDR3 reads CASSLRGVTDQETQYF. For the CDR3, the DNA is TGTGCCAGCAGCTTAAGGGGAGTAACAGACCAAGAGACCCAGTACTTC.

The sample holds one count of this clone. This sequence joins TRBV6-6 and TRBJ2-7; D may be TRBD1 or TRBD2 (5 bases each). The CDR3 sequence is 14 residues long. Germline CDR1 and CDR2: MNHNY and SVGAGI (reference sequence). Deletions cut 4 bases from V and 0 bases from J, with 10 bases between. As DNA, the CDR3 is TGTGCCAGCAGTTTCACGGGGCCCTCCTACGAGCAGTACTTC. This translates into CASSFTGPSYEQYF.

The V and J genes are TRBV7-2 and TRBJ2-1; TRBD2 aligns across 9 bases. CDR3 length: 16 amino acids. The germline gives CDR1 SGHTA, CDR2 FQGNSA. The V segment lost 1 base and the J segment 0 bases; nucleotides outside the gene matches: 1. Here the CDR3 reads CASSLVSGGSYNEQFF. For the CDR3, the DNA is TGTGCCAGCAGCTTAGTTAGCGGGGGCTCCTACAATGAGCAGTTCTTC.

The rearrangement uses TRBV28 and TRBJ1-2; D uncertain. V was cut by 7 bases and J by 8 bases, with 20 bases left in between. CDR3 length equals 14 residues. The germline CDR1 and CDR2 sequences are MDHEN and SYDVKM. The CDR3 loop reads CASIPRRASMGYTF. CDR3 bases: TGTGCCAGCATCCCCCGTAGGGCCTCTATGGGCTACACCTTC.

This clone has only one observation. J is TRBJ1-6 and V is TRBV29-1, with TRBD1 identical over 8 bases. This CDR3 region has 16 residues. Germline loops: CDR1 SQVTM, CDR2 ANQGSEA. With 1 base clipped from V and 10 bases from J, the junction kept 12 bases outside the gene matches. The CDR3 sequence: CSVEGARTGTKSPLHF. For the CDR3, the DNA is TGCAGCGTTGAAGGGGCCCGGACAGGGACCAAGTCACCCCTCCACTTT.

In DNA form, the CDR3 reads TGTGCCAGCAGCTTGGAGGGTCAGGGCACCGGGGAGCTGTTTTTT. Translating it yields CASSLEGQGTGELFF. The V call is TRBV5-4, the J call TRBJ2-2, with D perhaps matching TRBD1 (5 bases). Trimming left V 0 bases short and J 4 bases short, with 10 bases between. CDR1 is SGHNT and CDR2 is YYREEE in the germline V gene (reference sequence). The CDR3 is made up of 15 amino acids.